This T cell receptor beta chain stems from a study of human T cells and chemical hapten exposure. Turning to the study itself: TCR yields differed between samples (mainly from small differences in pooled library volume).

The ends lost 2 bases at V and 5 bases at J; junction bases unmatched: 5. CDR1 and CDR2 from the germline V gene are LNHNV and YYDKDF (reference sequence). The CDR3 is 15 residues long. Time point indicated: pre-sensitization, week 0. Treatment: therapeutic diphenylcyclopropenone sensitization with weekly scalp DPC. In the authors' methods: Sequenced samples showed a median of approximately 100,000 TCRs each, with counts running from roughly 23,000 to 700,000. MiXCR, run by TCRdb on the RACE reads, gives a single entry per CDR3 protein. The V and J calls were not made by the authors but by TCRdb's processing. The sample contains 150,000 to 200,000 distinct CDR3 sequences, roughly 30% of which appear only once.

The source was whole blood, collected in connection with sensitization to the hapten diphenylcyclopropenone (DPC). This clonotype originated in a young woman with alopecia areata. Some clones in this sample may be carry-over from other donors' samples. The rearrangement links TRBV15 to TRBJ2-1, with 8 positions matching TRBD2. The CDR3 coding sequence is TGTGCCACCAGCAGACCGGGAGGGTTGAACAATGAGCAGTTCTTC. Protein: CATSRPGGLNNEQFF.